This record covers a single T cell receptor (beta chain). Trimming pared 3 bases from V and 5 bases from J, leaving 3 bases between. Germline CDR1 is LNHDA and CDR2 is SQIVND (reference sequence). The CDR3 has 11 residues. In terms of age and location, participants ranged from about 18 to 95 years and lived in about two dozen US areas. The data are from a study of blood T cell repertoires in COVID-19. Study summary: Sources were T cells, B-cell-depleted T cells, or PBMCs; the material itself was cDNA or gDNA.

Method: immunoSEQ multiplex PCR; TCRdb's copy keeps in-frame clones and lacks some. The data contain about 480,000 clones, approximately 90% of them seen just once; the ten biggest clones take up 1.8%. The receptor was derived from a woman in her forties who had recovered from COVID-19. The rearrangement joins TRBV19 to TRBJ2-3; no clear D. The sequenced material came from PBMCs or T cells enriched from blood (not recorded which). Here the CDR3 DNA reads TGTGCCAGTAGTATTAGAGATACGCAGTATTTT. It codes for CASSIRDTQYF.